This TCR beta chain is from a study of blood T cells in healthy people across ages. Then a second PCR, running roughly 7 to 11 cycles, was carried out with a sample-barcoded 5' primer and a J-beta primer mix. The authors tagged each cDNA molecule using a template-switch adaptor with 12 random nucleotides. One entry per CDR3 protein, called by TCRdb with MiXCR from the 5' RACE reads. The table has 850,000 to 1,000,000 distinct CDR3 sequences, roughly 51% seen once. The study's findings and limits: There were more naive CD4+ cells and higher diversity in long-lived donors than in aged donors. Naive T cell percentage showed a strong correlation with TCR beta diversity. Bulk PBMC profiling left naive and antigen-experienced comparisons inconclusive.

The CDR3 runs to 16 residues. Germline assignment: CDR1 DFQATT and CDR2 SNEGSKA (reference sequence). The ends lost 0 bases at V and 11 bases at J; junction bases unmatched: 14. On this clonotype itself: Its antigen is undetermined.

The chain has TRBV20-1 and TRBJ2-5, with TRBD2 matching 11 bases. Sequencing was carried out using blood. The source is a woman aged 55-69 years in good health. For the CDR3, the DNA is TGCAGTGCTAGAGACCCTCTAGCGGGAGGAGGCGATGAGCAGTACTTC. Its translation: CSARDPLAGGGDEQYF.